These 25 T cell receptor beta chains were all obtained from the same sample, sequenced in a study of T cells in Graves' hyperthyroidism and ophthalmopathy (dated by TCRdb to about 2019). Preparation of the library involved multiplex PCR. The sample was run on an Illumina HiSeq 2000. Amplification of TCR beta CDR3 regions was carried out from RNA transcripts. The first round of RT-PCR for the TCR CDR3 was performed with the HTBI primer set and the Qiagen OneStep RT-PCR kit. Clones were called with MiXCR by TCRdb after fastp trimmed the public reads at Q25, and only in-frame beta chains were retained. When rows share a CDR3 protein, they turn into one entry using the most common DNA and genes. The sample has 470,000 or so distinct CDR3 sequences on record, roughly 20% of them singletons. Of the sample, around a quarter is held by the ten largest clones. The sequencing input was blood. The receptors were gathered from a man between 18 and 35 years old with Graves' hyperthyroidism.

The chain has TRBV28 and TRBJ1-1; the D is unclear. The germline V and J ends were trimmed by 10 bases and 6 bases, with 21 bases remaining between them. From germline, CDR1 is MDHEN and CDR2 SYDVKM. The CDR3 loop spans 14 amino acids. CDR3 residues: CATFRSPASAEAFF. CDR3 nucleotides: TGTGCCACTTTTAGATCACCGGCGAGCGCTGAAGCTTTCTTT.

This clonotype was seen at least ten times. The CDR3 loop reads CASSWDGRSGANVLTF. CDR3 DNA sequence: TGCGCCAGCAGTTGGGACGGGCGCTCTGGGGCCAACGTCCTGACTTTC. V gene TRBV4-1 combines with J gene TRBJ2-6; either TRBD1 or TRBD2 may supply D (5 bases each). The CDR3 consists of 16 residues. Germline V gene lookup returns CDR1 MGHRA and CDR2 YSYEKL. Trimming removed 6 bases from V and 0 bases from J, with 12 bases in between.

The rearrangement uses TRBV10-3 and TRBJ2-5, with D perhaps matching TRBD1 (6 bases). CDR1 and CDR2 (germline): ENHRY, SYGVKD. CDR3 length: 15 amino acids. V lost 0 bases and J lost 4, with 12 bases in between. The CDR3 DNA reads TGTGCCATCAGTGAGTCAAGCAGGGGAAGAGAGACCCAGTACTTC. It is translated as CAISESSRGRETQYF.

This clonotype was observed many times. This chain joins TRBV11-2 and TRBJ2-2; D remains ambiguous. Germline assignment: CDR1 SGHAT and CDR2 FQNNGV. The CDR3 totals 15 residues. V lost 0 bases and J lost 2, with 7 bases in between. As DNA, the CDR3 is TGTGCCAGCAGCTTAGATGGAATTAACACCGGGGAGCTGTTTTTT. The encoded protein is CASSLDGINTGELFF. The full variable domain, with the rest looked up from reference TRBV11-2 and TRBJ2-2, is EAGVAQSPRYKIIEKRQSVAFWCNPISGHATLYWYQQILGQGPKLLIQFQNNGVVDDSQLPKDRFSAERLKGVDSTLKIQPAKLEDSAVYLCASSLDGINTGELFFGEGSRLTVL.

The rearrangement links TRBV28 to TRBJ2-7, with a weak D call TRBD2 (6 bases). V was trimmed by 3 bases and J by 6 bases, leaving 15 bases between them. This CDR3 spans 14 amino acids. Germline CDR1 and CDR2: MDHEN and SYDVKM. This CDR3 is CASSFGGAVGEQYF. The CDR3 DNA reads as TGTGCCAGCAGTTTCGGGGGAGCGGTTGGCGAGCAGTACTTC.

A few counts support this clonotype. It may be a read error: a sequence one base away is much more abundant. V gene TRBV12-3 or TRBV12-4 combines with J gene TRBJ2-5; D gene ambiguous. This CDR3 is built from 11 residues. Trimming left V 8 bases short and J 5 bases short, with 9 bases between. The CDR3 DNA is TGTGCCAGCGCGATGGGGGAGACCCAGTACTTC. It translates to CASAMGETQYF.

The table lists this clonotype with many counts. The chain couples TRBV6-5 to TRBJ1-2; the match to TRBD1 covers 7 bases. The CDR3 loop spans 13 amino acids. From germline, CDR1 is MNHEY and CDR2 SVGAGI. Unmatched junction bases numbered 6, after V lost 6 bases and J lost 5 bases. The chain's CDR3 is CASSQGTAYGYTF. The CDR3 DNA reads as TGTGCCAGCAGCCAGGGGACAGCTTATGGCTACACCTTC.

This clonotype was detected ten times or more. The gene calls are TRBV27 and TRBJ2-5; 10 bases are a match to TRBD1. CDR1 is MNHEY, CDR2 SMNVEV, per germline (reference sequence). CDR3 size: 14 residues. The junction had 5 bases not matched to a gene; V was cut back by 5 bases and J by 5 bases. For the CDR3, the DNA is TGTGCCAGCAGTCCCCGACAGGGGGCTGAGACCCAGTACTTC. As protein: CASSPRQGAETQYF.

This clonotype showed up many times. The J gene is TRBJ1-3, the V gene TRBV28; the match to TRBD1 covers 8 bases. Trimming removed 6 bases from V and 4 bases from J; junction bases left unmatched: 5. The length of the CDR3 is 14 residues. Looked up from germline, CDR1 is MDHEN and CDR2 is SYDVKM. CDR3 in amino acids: CASSPRGRGNTIYF. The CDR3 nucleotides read TGTGCCAGCAGCCCCAGGGGGCGCGGAAACACCATATATTTT. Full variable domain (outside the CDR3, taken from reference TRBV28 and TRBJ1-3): DVKVTQSSRYLVKRTGEKVFLECVQDMDHENMFWYRQDPGLGLRLIYFSYDVKMKEKGDIPEGYSVSREKKERFSLILESASTNQTSMYLCASSPRGRGNTIYFGEGSWLTVV.

CDR3 DNA: TGTGCCAGCAGTCGGGACCGGTATGGCTACACCTTC. Residues: CASSRDRYGYTF. The chain has TRBV7-2 and TRBJ1-2; possible D gene TRBD1, 5 bases. CDR1 is SGHTA, CDR2 FQGNSA, per germline. The V gene lost 6 bases and the J gene lost 5 bases, with 10 bases spanning the gap. The CDR3 has 12 residues.

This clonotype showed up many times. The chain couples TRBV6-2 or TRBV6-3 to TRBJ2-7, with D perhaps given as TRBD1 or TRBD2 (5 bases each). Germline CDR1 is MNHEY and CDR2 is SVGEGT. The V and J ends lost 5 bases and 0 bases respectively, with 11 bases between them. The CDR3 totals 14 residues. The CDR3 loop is CASSRDGLSYEQYF. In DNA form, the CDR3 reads TGTGCCAGCAGTAGGGACGGCCTCTCCTACGAGCAGTACTTC.

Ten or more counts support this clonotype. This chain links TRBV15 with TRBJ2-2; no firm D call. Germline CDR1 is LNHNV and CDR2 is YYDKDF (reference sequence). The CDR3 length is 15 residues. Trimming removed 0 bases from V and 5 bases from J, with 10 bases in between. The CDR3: CATSREKGLTGELFF. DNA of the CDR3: TGTGCCACCAGCAGAGAAAAAGGGTTGACCGGGGAGCTGTTTTTT.

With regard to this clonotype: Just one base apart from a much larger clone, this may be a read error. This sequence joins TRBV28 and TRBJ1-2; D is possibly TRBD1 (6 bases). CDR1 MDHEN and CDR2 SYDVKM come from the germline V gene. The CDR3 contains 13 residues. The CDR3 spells CASSPPRGGGYAF. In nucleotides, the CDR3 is TGTGCCAGCAGCCCCCCGAGGGGGGGTGGCTACGCCTTC.

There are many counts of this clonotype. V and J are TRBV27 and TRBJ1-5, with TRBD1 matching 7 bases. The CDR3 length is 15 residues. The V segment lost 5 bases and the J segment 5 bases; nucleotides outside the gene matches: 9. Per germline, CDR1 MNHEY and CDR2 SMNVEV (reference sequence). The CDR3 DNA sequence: TGTGCCAGCAGTCGCCTACGGGACAGCCATCAGCCCCAGCATTTT. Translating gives CASSRLRDSHQPQHF.

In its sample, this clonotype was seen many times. CDR3 amino acids: CASTQDGTGENYEQYF. CDR3 sequence (DNA): TGTGCCAGCACCCAGGACGGGACAGGGGAGAACTACGAGCAGTACTTC. The chain recombines TRBV28 with TRBJ2-7, with 10 bases matching TRBD1. Germline CDR1 is MDHEN and CDR2 is SYDVKM. This CDR3 spans 16 amino acids. J gave up 3 bases and V 7 bases, and 12 bases lay outside the gene matches.

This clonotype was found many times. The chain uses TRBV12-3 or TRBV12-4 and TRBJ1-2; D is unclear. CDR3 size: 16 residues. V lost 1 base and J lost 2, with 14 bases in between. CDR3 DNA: TGTGCCAGCAGTTTAGGCCTGCCTGGCCTGAACTATGGCTACACCTTC. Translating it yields CASSLGLPGLNYGYTF.

The CDR3 bases are TGTGCCAGCAGCTATAAGGGACGGCACTATGGCTACACCTTC. Translating it yields CASSYKGRHYGYTF. The genes are TRBV28 and TRBJ1-2, with D possibly TRBD1 on 5 matching bases. Germline V lookup: CDR1 MDHEN, CDR2 SYDVKM. The CDR3 contains 14 residues. Trimming took 6 bases from V and 3 from J, leaving 14 bases between them.

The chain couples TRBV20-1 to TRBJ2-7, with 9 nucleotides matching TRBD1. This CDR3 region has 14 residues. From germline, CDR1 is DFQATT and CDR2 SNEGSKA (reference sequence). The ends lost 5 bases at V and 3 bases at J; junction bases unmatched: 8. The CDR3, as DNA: TGCAGTGCTGGTTACAGGGGGCGCGACTACGAGCAGTACTTC. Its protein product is CSAGYRGRDYEQYF.

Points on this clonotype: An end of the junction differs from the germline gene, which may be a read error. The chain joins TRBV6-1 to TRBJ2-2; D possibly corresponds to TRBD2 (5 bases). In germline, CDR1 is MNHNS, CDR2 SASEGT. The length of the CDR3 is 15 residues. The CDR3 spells CASSAVRYHTGELLF. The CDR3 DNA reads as TGTGCCAGCAGTGCGGTCCGCTACCACACCGGGGAGCTGTTGTTT.

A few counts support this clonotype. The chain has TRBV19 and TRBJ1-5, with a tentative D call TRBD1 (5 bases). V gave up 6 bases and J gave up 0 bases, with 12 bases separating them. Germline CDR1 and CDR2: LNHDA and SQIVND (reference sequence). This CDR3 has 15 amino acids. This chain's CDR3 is CASSDRGHSNQPQHF. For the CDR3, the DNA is TGTGCCAGTAGCGACAGAGGCCATAGCAATCAGCCCCAGCATTTT.

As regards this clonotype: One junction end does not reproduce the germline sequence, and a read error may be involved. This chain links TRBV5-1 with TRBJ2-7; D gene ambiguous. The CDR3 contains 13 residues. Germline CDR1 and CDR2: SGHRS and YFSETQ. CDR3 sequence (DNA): TGCGTCAGCAGCGCTACCAATCGAGACGAGCAGTACTTC. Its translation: CVSSATNRDEQYF.

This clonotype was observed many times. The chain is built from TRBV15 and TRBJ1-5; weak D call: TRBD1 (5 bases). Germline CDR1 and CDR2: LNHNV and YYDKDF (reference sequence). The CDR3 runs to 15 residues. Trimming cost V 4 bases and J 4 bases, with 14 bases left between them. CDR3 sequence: CATSKGQGPNQPQHF. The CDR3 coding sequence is TGTGCCACCAGCAAAGGGCAGGGCCCGAATCAGCCCCAGCATTTT. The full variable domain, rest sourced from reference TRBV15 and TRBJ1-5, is DAMVIQNPRYQVTQFGKPVTLSCSQTLNHNVMYWYQQKSSQAPKLLFHYYDKDFNNEADTPDNFQSRRPNTSFCFLDIRSPGLGDTAMYLCATSKGQGPNQPQHFGDGTRLSIL.

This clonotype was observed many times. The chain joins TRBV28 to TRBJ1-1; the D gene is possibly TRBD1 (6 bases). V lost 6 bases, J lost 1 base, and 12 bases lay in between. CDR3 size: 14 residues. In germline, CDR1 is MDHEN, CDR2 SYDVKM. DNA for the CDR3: TGTGCCAGCAGACCGCCGGACAGGAACACTGAAGCTTTCTTT. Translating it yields CASRPPDRNTEAFF.

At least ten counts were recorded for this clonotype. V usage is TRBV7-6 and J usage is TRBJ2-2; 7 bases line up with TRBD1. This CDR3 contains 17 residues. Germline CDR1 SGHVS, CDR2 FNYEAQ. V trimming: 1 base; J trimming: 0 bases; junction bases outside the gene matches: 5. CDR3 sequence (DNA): TGTGCCAGCAGCTTAGAGGGGGCCGGCGCGAACACCGGGGAGCTGTTTTTT. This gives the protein CASSLEGAGANTGELFF.

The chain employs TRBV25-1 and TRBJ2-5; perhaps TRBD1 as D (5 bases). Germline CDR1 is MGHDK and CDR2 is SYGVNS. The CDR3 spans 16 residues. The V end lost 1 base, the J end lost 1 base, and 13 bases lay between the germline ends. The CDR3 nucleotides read TGTGCCAGCAGTGAATGGGTCCAGGGCCTCCAAGAGACCCAGTACTTC. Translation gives CASSEWVQGLQETQYF.